This T cell receptor (beta chain) was recorded in a study of patients and donors after allogeneic stem cell transplantation. This clonotype occurred many times. TCRdb redid the calling of the RT-PCR reads with MiXCR, one entry per CDR3 protein. The sample contains 400,000 to 500,000 distinct CDR3 sequences, under 20% of which appear only once. Germline CDR1 SQVTM, CDR2 ANQGSEA. The ends were cut back, 6 bases at V and 3 bases at J, with 9 bases in the middle. The CDR3 has 11 residues. The chain carries TRBV29-1 and TRBJ2-7; unclear D gene. This receptor was obtained from a human donor who was either an allogeneic HSCT recipient or a stem cell or donor lymphocyte infusion donor (not recorded which). It is not recorded whose cells these are; they may come from a transplant donor. The sequenced material came from blood, either unsorted or a sorted T cell fraction (not recorded which). The CDR3 DNA follows: TGCAGCGTCGCAGGATACTACGAGCAGTACTTC. It yields the protein CSVAGYYEQYF.